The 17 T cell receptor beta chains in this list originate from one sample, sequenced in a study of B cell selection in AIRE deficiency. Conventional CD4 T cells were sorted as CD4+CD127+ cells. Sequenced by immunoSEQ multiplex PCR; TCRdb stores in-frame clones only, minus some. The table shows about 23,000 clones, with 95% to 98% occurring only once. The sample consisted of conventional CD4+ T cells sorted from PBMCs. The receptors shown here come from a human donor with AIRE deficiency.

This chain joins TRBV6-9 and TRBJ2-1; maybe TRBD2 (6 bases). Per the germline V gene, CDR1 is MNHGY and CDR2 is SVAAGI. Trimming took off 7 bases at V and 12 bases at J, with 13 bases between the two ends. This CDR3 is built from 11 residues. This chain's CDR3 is CASTNGGRQFF. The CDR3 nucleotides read TGTGCCAGCACCAACGGGGGTCGGCAGTTCTTC.

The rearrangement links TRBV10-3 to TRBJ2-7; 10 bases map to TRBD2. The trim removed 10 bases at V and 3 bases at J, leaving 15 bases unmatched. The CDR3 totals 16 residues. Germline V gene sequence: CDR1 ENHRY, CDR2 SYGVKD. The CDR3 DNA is TGTGCCACCCGGACTAGCGGCAGCCTTGGGGACTACGAGCAGTACTTC. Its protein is CATRTSGSLGDYEQYF.

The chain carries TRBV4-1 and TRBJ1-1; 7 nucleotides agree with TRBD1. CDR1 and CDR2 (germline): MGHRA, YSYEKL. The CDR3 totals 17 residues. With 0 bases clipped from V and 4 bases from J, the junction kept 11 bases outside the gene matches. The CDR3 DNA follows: TGCGCCAGCAGCCAAGAATTTCGAAGGGGGCGAAGCACTGAAGCTTTCTTT. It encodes CASSQEFRRGRSTEAFF.

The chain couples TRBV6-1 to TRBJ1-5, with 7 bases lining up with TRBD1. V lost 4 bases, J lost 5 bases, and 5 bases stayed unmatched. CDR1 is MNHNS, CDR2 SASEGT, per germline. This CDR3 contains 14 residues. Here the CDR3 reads CASSGNRGDQPQHF. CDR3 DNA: TGTGCCAGCAGTGGAAACAGGGGAGATCAGCCCCAGCATTTT.

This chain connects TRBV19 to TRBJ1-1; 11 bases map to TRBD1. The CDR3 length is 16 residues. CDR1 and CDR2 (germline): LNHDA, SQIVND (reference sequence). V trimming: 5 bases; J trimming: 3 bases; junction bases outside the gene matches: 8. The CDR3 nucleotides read TGTGCCAGTAGTCCACGGGACAGGGGGTTGGACACTGAAGCTTTCTTT. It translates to CASSPRDRGLDTEAFF.

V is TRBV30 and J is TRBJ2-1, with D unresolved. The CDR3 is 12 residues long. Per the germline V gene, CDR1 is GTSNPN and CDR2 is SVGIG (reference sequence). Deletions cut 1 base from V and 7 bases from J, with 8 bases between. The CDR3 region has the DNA TGTGCCTGGAGTGAGAGTTGGAATGAGCAGTTCTTC. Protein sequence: CAWSESWNEQFF.

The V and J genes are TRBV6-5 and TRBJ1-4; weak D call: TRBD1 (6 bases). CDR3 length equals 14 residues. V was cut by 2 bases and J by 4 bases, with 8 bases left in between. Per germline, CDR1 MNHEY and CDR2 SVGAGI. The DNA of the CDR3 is TGTGCCAGCAGTTACGGACAGCTTAATGAAAAACTGTTTTTT. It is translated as CASSYGQLNEKLFF.

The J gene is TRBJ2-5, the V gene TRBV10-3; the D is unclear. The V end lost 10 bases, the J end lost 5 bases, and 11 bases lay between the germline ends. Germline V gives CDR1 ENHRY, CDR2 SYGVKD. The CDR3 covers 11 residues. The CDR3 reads CATPPVETQYF. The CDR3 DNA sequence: TGTGCCACCCCGCCAGTGGAGACCCAGTACTTC.

CDR3 region: CASSRNSGQETQYF. CDR3 nucleotide sequence: TGTGCCAGCAGCCGCAATAGCGGGCAAGAGACCCAGTACTTC. The V gene is TRBV7-2, the J gene TRBJ2-5; 7 bases map to TRBD2. The CDR3 is 14 amino acids. J gave up 2 bases and V 5 bases, and 5 bases lay outside the gene matches. The V gene's germline CDR1 is SGHTA and CDR2 FQGNSA.

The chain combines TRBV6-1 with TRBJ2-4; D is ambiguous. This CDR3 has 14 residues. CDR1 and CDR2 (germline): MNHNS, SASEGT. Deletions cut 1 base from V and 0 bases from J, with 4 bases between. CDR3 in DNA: TGTGCCAGCAGTGAAGTGCTAGCCAAAAACATTCAGTACTTC. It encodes CASSEVLAKNIQYF.

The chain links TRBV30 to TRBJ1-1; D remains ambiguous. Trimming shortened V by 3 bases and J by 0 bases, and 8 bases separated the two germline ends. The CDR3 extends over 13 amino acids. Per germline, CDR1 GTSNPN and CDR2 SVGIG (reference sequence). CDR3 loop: CAWRADMNTEAFF. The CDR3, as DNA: TGTGCCTGGAGGGCAGACATGAACACTGAAGCTTTCTTT.

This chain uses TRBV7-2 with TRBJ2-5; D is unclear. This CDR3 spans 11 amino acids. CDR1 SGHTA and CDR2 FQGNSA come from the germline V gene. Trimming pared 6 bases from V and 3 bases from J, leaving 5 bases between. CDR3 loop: CASRIEETQYF. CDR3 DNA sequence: TGTGCCAGCAGAATAGAAGAGACCCAGTACTTC.

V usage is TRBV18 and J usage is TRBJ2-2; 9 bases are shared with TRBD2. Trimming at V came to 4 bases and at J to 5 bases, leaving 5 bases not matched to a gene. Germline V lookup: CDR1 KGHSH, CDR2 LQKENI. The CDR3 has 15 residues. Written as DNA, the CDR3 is TGTGCCAGCTCACGAGGGACTAGCCGGACCGGGGAGCTGTTTTTT. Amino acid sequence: CASSRGTSRTGELFF.

The CDR3 coding sequence is TGTGCCAGCAGTGAAGAGGACAGTCCTATAGGGAACACTGAAGCTTTCTTT. Translation gives CASSEEDSPIGNTEAFF. The chain links TRBV6-1 to TRBJ1-1, with TRBD1 as a possible D gene (6 bases). The CDR3 is 17 amino acids. Germline CDR1 MNHNS, CDR2 SASEGT. Trimming stripped 1 base from V and 1 base from J, with 16 bases between.

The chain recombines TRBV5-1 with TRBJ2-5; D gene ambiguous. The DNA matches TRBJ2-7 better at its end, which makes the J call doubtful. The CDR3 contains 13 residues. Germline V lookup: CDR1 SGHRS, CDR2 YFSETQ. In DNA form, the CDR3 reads TGCGCCAGCAGCGCTCACCCTACCTACGAGCAGTACTTC. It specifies CASSAHPTYEQYF.

The CDR3 coding sequence is TGTGCCAGCAGCTTAGCTGGGACAGGGCGAGAAAAACTGTTTTTT. As protein: CASSLAGTGREKLFF. The genes are TRBV7-2 and TRBJ1-4; 9 positions agree with TRBD1. Germline V lookup: CDR1 SGHTA, CDR2 FQGNSA. Trimming at V came to 0 bases and at J to 8 bases, leaving 4 bases not matched to a gene. This CDR3 is 15 amino acids long.

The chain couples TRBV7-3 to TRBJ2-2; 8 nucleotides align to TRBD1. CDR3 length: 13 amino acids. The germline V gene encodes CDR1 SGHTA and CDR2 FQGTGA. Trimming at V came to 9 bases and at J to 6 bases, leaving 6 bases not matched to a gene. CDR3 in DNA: TGTGCCAGTCGTCAGGGGGCTGCCGGGGAGCTGTTTTTT. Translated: CASRQGAAGELFF.